The text below deals with one T cell receptor beta chain. The CDR3 loop spans 14 amino acids. The V gene end was trimmed by 8 bases and the J gene end by 7 bases; junction bases not matched to a gene: 7. The germline gives CDR1 MNHEY, CDR2 SVGAGI. This record belongs to a study of blood T cell repertoires in COVID-19. Study-wide context: Sample material is recorded as cDNA or gDNA derived from T cells, B-cell-depleted T cells, or PBMCs.

Some clones are missing from TCRdb's copy, which holds only in-frame ones; the method was immunoSEQ multiplex PCR. In the table there are about 160,000 clones, approximately 90% of which are singletons. The specimen was PBMCs or T cells enriched from blood (not recorded which). This chain connects TRBV6-5 to TRBJ2-1; 11 bases are shared with TRBD1. This sequence was found in a woman aged 40 to 55 who had been exposed to COVID-19. DNA of the CDR3: TGTGCCAGCCGGAGGGACAGGGGGATAAATGAGCAGTTCTTC. It is translated as CASRRDRGINEQFF.